This TCR beta chain came from a study of spatial heterogeneity in lung cancer. Overall study: Detected beta-chain sequences consistently exceeded alpha-chain sequences. Across tumor regions, counts of TCR transcripts showed a strong correlation with a T cell module score derived from matched bulk RNA-seq. Study conclusions and caveats: Coverage of tumor T cells, by estimate, reached around 7% for alpha chains and over 12% for beta chains. Intratumoral expanded alpha and beta TCR counts were found to track tumor mutation counts.

TCRdb re-called the 5' RACE reads with MiXCR, one entry per CDR3 protein. The sample shows approximately 21,000 distinct CDR3 sequences, under 7.5% of them seen only once. As for time point: sample taken at primary tumor resection. Tumor, nontumor lung or frozen PBMC supplied whole RNA that was sequenced unsorted. By share of the sample, this clonotype is medium-sized. Its cognate antigen is unknown. This CDR3 has 11 residues. Germline V gene sequence: CDR1 SGDLS, CDR2 YYNGEE. Between the trimmed V and J ends, which lost 0 bases and 10 bases, there was a span of 5 bases. Material: lung tumor tissue, obtained at surgery. The chain has TRBV9 and TRBJ2-1, with a weak D call TRBD2 (5 bases). This TCR came from a male donor with early-stage non-small cell lung cancer. The CDR3 nucleotides read TGTGCCAGCAGCGTAGGACTAGAGCAGTTCTTC. It encodes CASSVGLEQFF.